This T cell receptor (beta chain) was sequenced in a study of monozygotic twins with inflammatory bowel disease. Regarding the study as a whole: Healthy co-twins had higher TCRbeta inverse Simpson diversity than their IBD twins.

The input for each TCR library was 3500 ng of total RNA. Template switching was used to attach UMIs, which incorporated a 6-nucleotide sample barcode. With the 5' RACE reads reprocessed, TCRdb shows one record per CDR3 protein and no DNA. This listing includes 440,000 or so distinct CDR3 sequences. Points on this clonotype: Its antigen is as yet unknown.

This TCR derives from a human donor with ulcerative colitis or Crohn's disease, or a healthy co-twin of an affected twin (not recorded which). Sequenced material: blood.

The CDR3 here is CASSTYSGANVLTF. The genes are TRBV6-4 and TRBJ2-6. The CDR3 consists of 14 residues. CDR1 and CDR2 (germline): MRHNA, SNTAGT.